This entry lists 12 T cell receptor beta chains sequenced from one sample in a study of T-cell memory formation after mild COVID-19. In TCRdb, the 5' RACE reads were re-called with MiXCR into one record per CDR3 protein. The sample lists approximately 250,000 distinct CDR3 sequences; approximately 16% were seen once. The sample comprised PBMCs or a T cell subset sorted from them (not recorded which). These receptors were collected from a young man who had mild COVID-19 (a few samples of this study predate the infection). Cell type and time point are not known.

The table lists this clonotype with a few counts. The CDR3 spells CASSPVPGIYEQYF. In DNA, the CDR3 is TGTGCCAGCTCACCTGTCCCAGGGATCTACGAGCAGTACTTC. V and J are TRBV18 and TRBJ2-7; D might be TRBD1 (5 bases). V lost 3 bases and J lost 3, with 12 bases in between. The V gene's germline CDR1 is KGHSH and CDR2 LQKENI. The CDR3 covers 14 residues.

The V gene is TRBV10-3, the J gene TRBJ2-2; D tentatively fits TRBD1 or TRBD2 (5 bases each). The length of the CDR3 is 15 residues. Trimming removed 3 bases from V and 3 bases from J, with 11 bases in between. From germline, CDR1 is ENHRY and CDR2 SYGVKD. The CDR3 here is CAISDGVRDTGELFF. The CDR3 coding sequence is TGTGCCATCAGTGACGGGGTCAGGGACACCGGGGAGCTGTTTTTT.

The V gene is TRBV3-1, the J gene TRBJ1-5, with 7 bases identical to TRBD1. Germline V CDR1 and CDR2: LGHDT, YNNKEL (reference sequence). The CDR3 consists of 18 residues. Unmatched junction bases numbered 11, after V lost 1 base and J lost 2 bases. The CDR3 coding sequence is TGTGCCAGCAGCCAAGGCCCCCCCGACAGGGTGGGCAATCAGCCCCAGCATTTT. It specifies CASSQGPPDRVGNQPQHF.

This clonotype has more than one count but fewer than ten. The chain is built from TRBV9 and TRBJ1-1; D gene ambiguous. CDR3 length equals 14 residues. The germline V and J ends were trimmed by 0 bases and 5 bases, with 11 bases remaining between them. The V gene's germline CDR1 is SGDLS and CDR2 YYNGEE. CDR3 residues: CASSVEAGGTEAFF. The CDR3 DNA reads TGTGCCAGCAGCGTAGAAGCGGGCGGGACTGAAGCTTTCTTT.

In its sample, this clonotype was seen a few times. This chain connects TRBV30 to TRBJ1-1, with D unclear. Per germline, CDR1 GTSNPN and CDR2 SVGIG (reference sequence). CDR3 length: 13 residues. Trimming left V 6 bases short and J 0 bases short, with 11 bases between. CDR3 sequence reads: CACLGNVNTEAFF. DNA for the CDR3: TGTGCCTGTTTGGGGAACGTGAACACTGAAGCTTTCTTT.

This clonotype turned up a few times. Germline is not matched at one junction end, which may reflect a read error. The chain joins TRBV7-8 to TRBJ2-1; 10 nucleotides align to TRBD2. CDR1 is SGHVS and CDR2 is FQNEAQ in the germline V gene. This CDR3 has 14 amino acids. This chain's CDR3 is CASSAGLAGAFWVF. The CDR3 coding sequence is TGTGCCAGTTCGGCTGGGCTAGCGGGGGCTTTTTGGGTCTTC.

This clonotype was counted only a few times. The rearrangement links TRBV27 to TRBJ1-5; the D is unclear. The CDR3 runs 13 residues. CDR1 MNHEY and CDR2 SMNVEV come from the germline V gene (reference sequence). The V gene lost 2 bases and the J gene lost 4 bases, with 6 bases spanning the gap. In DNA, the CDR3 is TGTGCCAGCAGTTTACTGGGAAATCAGCCCCAGCATTTT. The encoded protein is CASSLLGNQPQHF.

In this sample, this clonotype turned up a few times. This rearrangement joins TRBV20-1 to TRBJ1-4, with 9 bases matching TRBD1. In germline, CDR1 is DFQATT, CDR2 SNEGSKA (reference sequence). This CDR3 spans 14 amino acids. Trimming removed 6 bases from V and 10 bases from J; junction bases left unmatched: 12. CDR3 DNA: TGCAGTGCAGACGACCCGGGACAGGGAGGAAAACTGTTTTTT. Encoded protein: CSADDPGQGGKLFF.

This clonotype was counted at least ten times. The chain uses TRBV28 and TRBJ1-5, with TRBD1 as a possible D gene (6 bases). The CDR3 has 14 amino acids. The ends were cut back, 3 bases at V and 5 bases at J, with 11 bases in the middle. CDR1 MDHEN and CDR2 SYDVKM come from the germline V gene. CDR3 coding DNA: TGTGCCAGCAGTTTGAGCCAGGGGTATCAGCCCCAGCATTTT. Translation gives CASSLSQGYQPQHF.

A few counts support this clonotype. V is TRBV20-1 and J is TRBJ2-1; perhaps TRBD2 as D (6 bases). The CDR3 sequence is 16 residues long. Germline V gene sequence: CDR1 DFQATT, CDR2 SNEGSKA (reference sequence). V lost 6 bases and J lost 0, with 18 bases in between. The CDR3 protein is CSAEPAGGSSYNEQFF. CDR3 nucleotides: TGCAGTGCCGAGCCCGCCGGGGGAAGCTCCTACAATGAGCAGTTCTTC.

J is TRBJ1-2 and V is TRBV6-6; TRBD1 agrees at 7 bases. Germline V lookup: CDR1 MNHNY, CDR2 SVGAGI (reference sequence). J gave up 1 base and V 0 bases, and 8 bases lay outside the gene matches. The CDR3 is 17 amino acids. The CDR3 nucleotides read TGTGCCAGCAGTTACTCTGAGGGGGCTGAAGTTAACTATGGCTACACCTTC. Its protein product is CASSYSEGAEVNYGYTF.

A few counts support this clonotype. CDR3 region: CASSLWRTVNTEAFF. Here the CDR3 DNA reads TGTGCCAGCAGCTTATGGAGGACAGTGAACACTGAAGCTTTCTTT. The chain recombines TRBV7-3 with TRBJ1-1; D is perhaps TRBD1 (6 bases). The CDR3 has 15 residues. The V end lost 2 bases, the J end lost 0 bases, and 10 bases lay between the germline ends. Germline CDR1 and CDR2: SGHTA and FQGTGA.